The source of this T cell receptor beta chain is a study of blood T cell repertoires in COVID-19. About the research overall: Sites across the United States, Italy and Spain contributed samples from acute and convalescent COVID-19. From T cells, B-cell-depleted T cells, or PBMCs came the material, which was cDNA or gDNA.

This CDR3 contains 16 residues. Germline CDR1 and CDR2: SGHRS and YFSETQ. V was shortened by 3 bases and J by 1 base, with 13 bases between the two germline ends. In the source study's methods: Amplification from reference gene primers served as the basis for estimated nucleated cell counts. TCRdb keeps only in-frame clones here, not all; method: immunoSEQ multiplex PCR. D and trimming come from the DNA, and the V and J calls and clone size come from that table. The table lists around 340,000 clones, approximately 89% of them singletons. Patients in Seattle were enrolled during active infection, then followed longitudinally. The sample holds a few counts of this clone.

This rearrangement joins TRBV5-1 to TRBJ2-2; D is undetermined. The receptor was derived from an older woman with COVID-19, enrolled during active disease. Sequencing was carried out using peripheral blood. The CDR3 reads CASSSNGVRNTGELFF. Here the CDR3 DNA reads TGCGCCAGCAGCTCGAATGGAGTCAGGAACACCGGGGAGCTGTTTTTT. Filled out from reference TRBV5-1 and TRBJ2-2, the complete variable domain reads KAGVTQTPRYLIKTRGQQVTLSCSPISGHRSVSWYQQTPGQGLQFLFEYFSETQRNKGNFPGRFSGRQFSNSRSEMNVSTLELGDSALYLCASSSNGVRNTGELFFGEGSRLTVL.